This T cell receptor beta chain was sequenced in a study of cytomegalovirus exposure and HLA in healthy donors. Study-level points and caveats: According to the study, 150 to 200 TCR beta chains were cytomegalovirus-associated. The authors later found HLA-associated TCR beta chains more clonally expanded than equally common others.

A multiplex PCR was run with 60 Vbeta primers and 13 Jbeta primers. The data were produced by immunoSEQ multiplex PCR, yet TCRdb's version contains in-frame clones alone and is incomplete. The table has 30,000 to 40,000 clones, around 60% seen once. CDR3 length equals 12 residues. The V segment lost 0 bases and the J segment 8 bases; nucleotides outside the gene matches: 3. CDR1 is GTSNPN and CDR2 is SVGIG in the germline V gene (reference sequence). As to this clone: Its target is unknown.

The receptor comes from a man in his fifties in good health and CMV-seropositive. The sample taken for sequencing was PBMCs. This chain uses TRBV30 with TRBJ1-1; 7 bases are shared with TRBD1. Here the CDR3 DNA reads TGTGCCTGGAGTGTACAGGGGCGGGAAGCTTTCTTT. Translation: CAWSVQGREAFF.